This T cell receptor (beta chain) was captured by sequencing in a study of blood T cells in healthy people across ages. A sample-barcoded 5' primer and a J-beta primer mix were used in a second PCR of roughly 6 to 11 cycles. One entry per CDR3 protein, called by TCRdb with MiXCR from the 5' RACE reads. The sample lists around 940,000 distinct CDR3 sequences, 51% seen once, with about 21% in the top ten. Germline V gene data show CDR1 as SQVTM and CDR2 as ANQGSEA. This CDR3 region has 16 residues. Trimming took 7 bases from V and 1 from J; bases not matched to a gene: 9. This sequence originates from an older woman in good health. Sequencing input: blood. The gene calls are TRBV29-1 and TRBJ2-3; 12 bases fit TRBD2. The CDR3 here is CSARPGTSGRTDTQYF. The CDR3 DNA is TGCAGCGCCCGTCCCGGGACTAGCGGGCGCACAGATACGCAGTATTTT.